This T cell receptor beta chain stems from a study of blood T cell repertoires in COVID-19. V was pared by 3 bases and J by 3 bases, with 14 bases between. Germline CDR1 is MGHRA and CDR2 is YSYEKL. The CDR3 sequence is 16 residues long. Generated by immunoSEQ multiplex PCR, the TCRdb table keeps only in-frame clones and is missing some. This sample has 150,000 to 200,000 clones, with approximately 86% found just once. Sequences were obtained from peripheral blood. This TCR was recovered from a woman aged 30 to 39 with active or convalescent COVID-19. The chain recombines TRBV4-1 with TRBJ1-4; a possible D gene is TRBD1 (6 bases). The CDR3 DNA reads as TGCGCCAGCAGCCAGGCGGGGGCGCGGGCTAATGAAAAACTGTTTTTT. It translates to CASSQAGARANEKLFF.